This TCR beta chain was profiled in a study of blood T cell repertoires in COVID-19. Study context: COVID-19 samples from acute and convalescent phases originated in the United States, Italy and Spain. PBMCs, B-cell-depleted T cells, or T cells were the source of the cDNA or gDNA that made up the material.

Losses at the gene ends were 1 base for V and 7 bases for J; bases not matched to a gene: 1. CDR3 length: 13 residues. Germline V CDR1 and CDR2: SGHNT, YYREEE (reference sequence). Patients of the Seattle cohort, enrolled during active infection, were followed longitudinally. As originally analysed: The authors estimated nucleated cell counts from reference gene primer amplification. The table came from immunoSEQ multiplex PCR; TCRdb's copy has only in-frame clones and leaves some out. Clonal size and the V and J genes are those of that table, whereas D and trimming came from the DNA. The sample has some 520,000 clones; roughly 87% are singletons. In regard to this clone: This CDR3 is also generated by other DNA sequences in the sample.

This receptor was identified in a man younger than 35 with COVID-19, enrolled during active disease. The sample taken for sequencing was peripheral blood. The chain links TRBV5-4 to TRBJ2-1; TRBD2 matches at 8 bases. The CDR3 reads CASSLTSGNEQFF. The CDR3 DNA reads TGTGCCAGCAGCTTGACTAGCGGAAATGAGCAGTTCTTC.